This entry lists 18 T cell receptor beta chains sequenced from one sample in a study of blood T cell repertoires in COVID-19. The protocol was immunoSEQ multiplex PCR, while the TCRdb copy is restricted to in-frame clones and leaves out a portion. The sample holds 250,000 or so clones, roughly 91% seen once. The sequencing sample was made of peripheral blood. Receptors were obtained from a woman in her forties who had recovered from COVID-19.

The chain has TRBV27 and TRBJ2-3; 8 bases are a match to TRBD2. Trimming at V came to 7 bases and at J to 6 bases, leaving 3 bases not matched to a gene. CDR1 and CDR2 from the germline V gene are MNHEY and SMNVEV (reference sequence). The CDR3 is 12 amino acids. The CDR3 sequence is CASTPGGDTQYF. The DNA for the CDR3 is TGTGCCAGCACCCCGGGGGGGGATACGCAGTATTTT.

Of note for this clone: In the same sample, other DNA sequences code for this CDR3. The chain carries TRBV5-1 and TRBJ2-7, with TRBD1 identical over 7 bases. The CDR3 consists of 14 residues. Trimming cost V 0 bases and J 2 bases; bases outside gene matches: 2. Germline lookup yields CDR1 SGHRS and CDR2 YFSETQ. As DNA, the CDR3 is TGCGCCAGCAGCTTGGGGCAGGGGGCCTACGAGCAGTACTTC. Encoded protein: CASSLGQGAYEQYF.

The chain couples TRBV29-1 to TRBJ1-1; no firm D call. This CDR3 region has 14 residues. V lost 3 bases and J 4 bases, leaving 15 bases between the germline ends. Germline V gene data show CDR1 as SQVTM and CDR2 as ANQGSEA. The CDR3 protein is CSVDGPRRGTEAFF. CDR3 DNA sequence: TGCAGCGTTGATGGCCCCCGGCGGGGCACTGAAGCTTTCTTT.

About this clone: The same CDR3 also results from other DNA sequences found in this sample. This chain links TRBV9 with TRBJ1-5, with TRBD1 as a possible D gene (5 bases). V was shortened by 3 bases and J by 1 base, with 11 bases between the two germline ends. Germline loops: CDR1 SGDLS, CDR2 YYNGEE. The CDR3 totals 15 residues. CDR3 sequence reads: CASSEQGWSNQPQHF. In nucleotides, the CDR3 is TGTGCCAGCAGCGAGCAGGGCTGGAGCAATCAGCCCCAGCATTTT.

About this clone itself: The junction and the germline gene differ at one end; a read error may be behind it. The rearrangement links TRBV7-7 to TRBJ2-1; TRBD2 agrees at 13 bases. The CDR3 has 16 residues. Germline V gives CDR1 SSHAT, CDR2 FNYEAQ (reference sequence). As DNA, the CDR3 is TGTGCTAGCAGCACCGGGACTAGCGGGAAACACAATGAGCAGTTCTTC. Translation gives CASSTGTSGKHNEQFF.

For the CDR3, the DNA is TGTGCCAGCAGCCAATCCACTCGGGGCTATGGCTACACCTTC. The encoded protein is CASSQSTRGYGYTF. The chain carries TRBV3-1 (or the pseudogene TRBV3-2) and TRBJ1-2; D gene unclear. From germline, CDR1 is LGHDT and CDR2 YNNKEL (reference sequence). V was cut by 2 bases and J by 4 bases, with 11 bases left in between. The length of the CDR3 is 14 residues.

This chain links TRBV2 with TRBJ1-1, with a weak D call TRBD1 (5 bases). Trimming cost V 0 bases and J 6 bases, with 17 bases left between them. The CDR3 consists of 16 residues. The germline V gene encodes CDR1 SNHLY and CDR2 FYNNEI. The CDR3 region is CASSEALLGQGSEAFF. The CDR3 DNA follows: TGTGCCAGCAGTGAAGCGCTTCTAGGGCAGGGTTCTGAAGCTTTCTTT.

The chain carries TRBV19 and TRBJ1-5; a possible D gene is TRBD1 (5 bases). The length of the CDR3 is 16 residues. Trimming removed 3 bases from V and 6 bases from J, with 18 bases in between. Germline values: CDR1 LNHDA, CDR2 SQIVND (reference sequence). The CDR3 protein is CASSMARGQGGQPQHF. For the CDR3, the DNA is TGTGCCAGTAGTATGGCCCGTGGGCAGGGAGGTCAGCCCCAGCATTTT. The full variable domain, its missing parts supplied by reference TRBV19 and TRBJ1-5, is DGGITQSPKYLFRKEGQNVTLSCEQNLNHDAMYWYRQDPGQGLRLIYYSQIVNDFQKGDIAEGYSVSREKKESFPLTVTSAQKNPTAFYLCASSMARGQGGQPQHFGDGTRLSIL.

In regard to this clone: The junction does not match germline at one end; this may be a read error. The chain carries TRBV7-7 and TRBJ2-7, with 7 bases identical to TRBD1. The germline V gene has CDR1 SSHAT and CDR2 FNYEAQ (reference sequence). This CDR3 spans 14 amino acids. In nucleotides, the CDR3 is TGTGCTAGCAGCTTAGCGACAGGGCGCGGCGAGCAGTACTTC. Amino acid sequence: CASSLATGRGEQYF.

A few counts support this clone. The rearrangement uses TRBV7-2 and TRBJ1-5; D is uncertain. Germline V gives CDR1 SGHTA, CDR2 FQGNSA. The V end was cut by 5 bases, the J end by 2 bases, with 10 bases between. This CDR3 is built from 14 residues. CDR3 nucleotide sequence: TGTGCCAGCAGCCCCCGGGAGGGCAATCAGCCCCAGCATTTT. Its translation: CASSPREGNQPQHF.

This chain joins TRBV9 and TRBJ2-7, with TRBD2 matching 8 bases. Germline values: CDR1 SGDLS, CDR2 YYNGEE. CDR3 length equals 14 residues. The J segment lost 2 bases and the V segment lost 6 bases, leaving 7 bases of the junction unmatched. The CDR3 bases are TGTGCCAGCACCCCGGGACTAGAGACCTACGAGCAGTACTTC. Its protein product is CASTPGLETYEQYF.

The CDR3 loop reads CAWTWEGPSYEQYF. The CDR3, as DNA: TGTGCCTGGACCTGGGAGGGACCCTCCTACGAGCAGTACTTC. This rearrangement joins TRBV30 to TRBJ2-7; the match to TRBD2 covers 7 bases. The V gene's germline CDR1 is GTSNPN and CDR2 SVGIG (reference sequence). Trimming removed 4 bases from V and 0 bases from J; junction bases left unmatched: 6. The CDR3 runs 14 residues.

V and J are TRBV6-7 and TRBJ2-2; 7 positions agree with TRBD1. TRBV6-7 is given ORF status, its function remaining uncertain. With V trimmed by 2 bases and J by 4 bases, 7 bases remained unmatched. The CDR3 extends over 16 amino acids. In DNA, the CDR3 is TGTGCCAGCAGTTACAAGGGGGCGGCCGTCACCGGGGAGCTGTTTTTT. Amino acids: CASSYKGAAVTGELFF.

As to this clone: Compared with germline, one end of the junction differs, possibly owing to a read error. The V and J genes are TRBV19 and TRBJ1-2, with a weak D call TRBD1 (6 bases). CDR1 and CDR2 (germline): LNHDA, SQIVND (reference sequence). The CDR3 totals 12 residues. DNA of the CDR3: TGTGCCAGTACCCAGGGGATGACCGGCAGCTCCTTC. This sequence encodes CASTQGMTGSSF.

This chain links TRBV7-6 with TRBJ1-6, with D maybe TRBD1 (6 bases). The CDR3 sequence is 18 residues long. Trimming took off 1 base at V and 0 bases at J, with 13 bases between the two ends. Germline V lookup: CDR1 SGHVS, CDR2 FNYEAQ. This CDR3 reads CASSLGTARGSYNSPLHF. The CDR3 coding sequence is TGTGCCAGCAGCTTAGGGACAGCCAGGGGCTCCTATAATTCACCCCTCCACTTT.

The chain links TRBV30 to TRBJ2-6, with 10 bases identical to TRBD2. This CDR3 has 17 residues. Per the germline V gene, CDR1 is GTSNPN and CDR2 is SVGIG (reference sequence). Trimming cost V 4 bases and J 0 bases; bases outside gene matches: 6. The CDR3 DNA reads as TGTGCCTGGAACCCACTAGCGGGGCCCTCTGGGGCCAACGTCCTGACTTTC. It specifies CAWNPLAGPSGANVLTF.

The CDR3 DNA follows: TGTGCCAGCGGCCAGGGAACTGGTCAGCCCCAGCATTTT. Translation gives CASGQGTGQPQHF. The V and J genes are TRBV12-3 or TRBV12-4 and TRBJ1-5; D may be TRBD1 (5 bases). CDR3 length equals 13 residues. The V and J ends lost 8 bases and 6 bases respectively, with 14 bases between them.

V is TRBV5-8 and J is TRBJ1-4; a weak D match, TRBD1 (6 bases). The germline V gene has CDR1 SGHTS and CDR2 YDEGEE. This CDR3 region has 16 residues. Between the trimmed V and J ends, which lost 4 bases and 6 bases, there was a span of 19 bases. CDR3 nucleotides: TGTGCCAGCAGCCCCCGTAGGGGGAGAGGCGATGAAAAACTGTTTTTT. The encoded protein is CASSPRRGRGDEKLFF. Full variable domain (remainder filled in from reference TRBV5-8 and TRBJ1-4): EAGVTQSPTHLIKTRGQQATLRCSPISGHTSVYWYQQALGLGLQFLLWYDEGEERNRGNFPPRFSGRQFPNYSSELNVNALELEDSALYLCASSPRRGRGDEKLFFGSGTQLSVL.